The 18 T cell receptor beta chains below were found in one sample sequenced in a study of shared clonotypes between healthy human individuals. Libraries were prepared by immunoSEQ multiplex PCR; TCRdb keeps only in-frame clonotypes and omits some of them. The table records approximately 2.5 million clones, just over 90% of them present only once. The sequenced material came from naive CD4+ T cells sorted from blood. The subset: CD45RA+ positively selected. The receptors were gathered from a man aged 18 to 29 in good health.

V is TRBV6-1 and J is TRBJ1-4; D is possibly TRBD1 (6 bases). V lost 6 bases, J lost 10 bases, and 18 bases lay in between. Looked up from germline, CDR1 is MNHNS and CDR2 is SASEGT. The CDR3 has 14 residues. In nucleotides, the CDR3 is TGTGCCAGCAGAACAGGGTTGATTGAAGGAAAACTGTTTTTT. It yields the protein CASRTGLIEGKLFF.

J is TRBJ2-7 and V is TRBV5-1, with D perhaps matching TRBD2 (7 bases). CDR1 is SGHRS, CDR2 YFSETQ, per germline. Deletions cut 3 bases from V and 0 bases from J, with 13 bases between. The CDR3 is 15 amino acids. CDR3: CASSWGGHNSYEQYF. CDR3 DNA sequence: TGCGCCAGCAGCTGGGGGGGACACAACTCCTACGAGCAGTACTTC.

The V gene is TRBV6-6, the J gene TRBJ1-6; D is uncertain. Deletions cut 2 bases from V and 7 bases from J, with 6 bases between. Germline CDR1 MNHNY, CDR2 SVGAGI (reference sequence). The CDR3 runs 13 residues. The CDR3 region is CASSYDRNSPLHF. For the CDR3, the DNA is TGTGCCAGCAGTTACGACCGGAATTCACCCCTCCACTTT.

The CDR3: CASSRTGAYSYEQYF. The CDR3 nucleotides are TGTGCCAGCAGCCGGACGGGTGCTTACTCCTACGAGCAGTACTTC. The J gene is TRBJ2-7, the V gene TRBV14; no definite D call. Trimming took 4 bases from V and 0 from J, leaving 13 bases between them. The CDR3 extends over 15 amino acids. Germline V lookup: CDR1 SGHDN, CDR2 FVKESK.

This chain links TRBV5-1 with TRBJ1-2; weak D call: TRBD1 (6 bases). V was shortened by 2 bases and J by 5 bases, with 13 bases between the two germline ends. Germline V gene sequence: CDR1 SGHRS, CDR2 YFSETQ. CDR3 length equals 14 residues. CDR3 protein: CASSFKGQEYGYTF. The CDR3 nucleotides are TGCGCCAGCAGCTTCAAGGGACAAGAATATGGCTACACCTTC.

This clone has just one count. CDR3 loop: CASSPNGARGEAFF. The CDR3 DNA sequence: TGTGCCAGCAGCCCAAATGGGGCGCGGGGTGAAGCTTTCTTT. The V and J genes are TRBV7-2 and TRBJ1-1, with TRBD1 as a possible D gene (5 bases). Trimming pared 5 bases from V and 7 bases from J, leaving 17 bases between. The CDR3 is 14 amino acids. The germline gives CDR1 SGHTA, CDR2 FQGNSA.

The DNA for the CDR3 is TGCGCCAGCAGCGCCCGTAAGGGGCCGTGGCAGCATTTT. Protein product: CASSARKGPWQHF. V gene TRBV5-1 combines with J gene TRBJ1-5, with a tentative D call TRBD1 (5 bases). The CDR3 spans 13 residues. V lost 4 bases and J lost 13, with 18 bases in between. The germline V gene encodes CDR1 SGHRS and CDR2 YFSETQ.

The genes are TRBV2 and TRBJ1-6; D is ambiguous. The germline V gene encodes CDR1 SNHLY and CDR2 FYNNEI. The CDR3 has 14 residues. The germline V and J ends were trimmed by 4 bases and 7 bases, with 11 bases remaining between them. The CDR3 is CASSARGPNSPLHF. Written as DNA, the CDR3 is TGTGCCAGCAGTGCGCGGGGTCCGAATTCACCCCTCCACTTT.

The chain has TRBV15 and TRBJ2-4; weak D call: TRBD2 (7 bases). Per germline, CDR1 LNHNV and CDR2 YYDKDF (reference sequence). V shed 4 bases and J shed 0 bases, with 13 bases lying between them. This CDR3 region has 16 residues. The CDR3 nucleotides read TGTGCCACCAGCATTGGGGGGGCTCCAGCCAAAAACATTCAGTACTTC. It codes for CATSIGGAPAKNIQYF.

The chain has TRBV7-2 and TRBJ1-6, with D uncertain. The ends were cut back, 1 base at V and 7 bases at J, with 8 bases in the middle. The CDR3 is 14 amino acids. The germline gives CDR1 SGHTA, CDR2 FQGNSA. CDR3 sequence reads: CASSLEGANSPLHF. The CDR3 DNA sequence: TGTGCCAGCAGCTTAGAGGGAGCGAATTCACCCCTCCACTTT.

The DNA of the CDR3 is TGTGCCTCGAGGGGGACAGGGCGTCTGGAGCAGTACTTC. It specifies CASRGTGRLEQYF. The chain employs TRBV6-6 and TRBJ2-7; TRBD1 agrees at 9 bases. V was pared by 11 bases and J by 7 bases, with 12 bases of the junction left unmatched. The V gene's germline CDR1 is MNHNY and CDR2 SVGAGI (reference sequence). This CDR3 region has 13 residues.

The chain couples TRBV19 to TRBJ2-7; a possible D gene is TRBD1 (5 bases). V was shortened by 3 bases and J by 5 bases, with 11 bases between the two germline ends. This CDR3 region has 13 residues. Per germline, CDR1 LNHDA and CDR2 SQIVND (reference sequence). The CDR3 sequence is CASSIQGNNEQYF. CDR3 nucleotide sequence: TGTGCCAGTAGTATCCAGGGTAACAACGAGCAGTACTTC.

V and J are TRBV5-1 and TRBJ1-6, with D possibly TRBD1 on 6 matching bases. With 1 base removed from V and 9 bases from J, the gap between germline ends came to 17 bases. CDR3 size: 16 residues. From germline, CDR1 is SGHRS and CDR2 YFSETQ. The CDR3 protein is CASSLTPAGEGSPLHF. CDR3 coding DNA: TGCGCCAGCAGCTTGACCCCCGCAGGGGAAGGTTCACCCCTCCACTTT.

V is TRBV7-2 and J is TRBJ2-2; D is undetermined. This CDR3 has 15 amino acids. The V gene's germline CDR1 is SGHTA and CDR2 FQGNSA. V lost 0 bases and J 7 bases, leaving 12 bases between the germline ends. CDR3 protein: CASSLAQGVGGELFF. The CDR3 bases are TGTGCCAGCAGCTTAGCACAAGGTGTAGGCGGGGAGCTGTTTTTT. Full variable domain (outside the CDR3, taken from reference TRBV7-2 and TRBJ2-2): GAGVSQSPSNKVTEKGKDVELRCDPISGHTALYWYRQSLGQGLEFLIYFQGNSAPDKSGLPSDRFSAERTGGSVSTLTIQRTQQEDSAVYLCASSLAQGVGGELFFGEGSRLTVL.

J is TRBJ2-7 and V is TRBV28; maybe TRBD1 (6 bases). There are 12 residues in the CDR3. Germline V lookup: CDR1 MDHEN, CDR2 SYDVKM. With 6 bases removed from V and 4 bases from J, the gap between germline ends came to 10 bases. The CDR3 DNA reads TGTGCCAGCAGGACGGGACAATACGAGCAGTACTTC. This gives the protein CASRTGQYEQYF.

This clone has a single count. The CDR3 spells CASSEEHLDIQYF. The CDR3 nucleotides are TGTGCCAGCAGTGAAGAACACTTGGACATTCAGTACTTC. This chain joins TRBV6-1 and TRBJ2-4; D not resolved. Germline V gives CDR1 MNHNS, CDR2 SASEGT. The CDR3 sequence is 13 residues long. The germline V and J ends were trimmed by 1 base and 8 bases, with 9 bases remaining between them.

The chain is built from TRBV6-1 and TRBJ2-3; 11 positions agree with TRBD2. The CDR3 totals 14 residues. From germline, CDR1 is MNHNS and CDR2 SASEGT. The ends lost 6 bases at V and 1 base at J; junction bases unmatched: 0. The CDR3 spells CASRTSGGTDTQYF. CDR3 bases: TGTGCCAGCAGGACTAGCGGGGGCACAGATACGCAGTATTTT.

Regarding this clone: The sample holds other DNA sequences that translate to the same CDR3. This rearrangement joins TRBV11-3 to TRBJ2-3, with unresolved D. V lost 3 bases, J lost 3 bases, and 4 bases lay in between. The CDR3 has 12 residues. Germline assignment: CDR1 SGHNT and CDR2 YENEEA. This CDR3 is CASSLGTDTQYF. DNA of the CDR3: TGTGCCAGCAGCTTGGGGACAGATACGCAGTATTTT.